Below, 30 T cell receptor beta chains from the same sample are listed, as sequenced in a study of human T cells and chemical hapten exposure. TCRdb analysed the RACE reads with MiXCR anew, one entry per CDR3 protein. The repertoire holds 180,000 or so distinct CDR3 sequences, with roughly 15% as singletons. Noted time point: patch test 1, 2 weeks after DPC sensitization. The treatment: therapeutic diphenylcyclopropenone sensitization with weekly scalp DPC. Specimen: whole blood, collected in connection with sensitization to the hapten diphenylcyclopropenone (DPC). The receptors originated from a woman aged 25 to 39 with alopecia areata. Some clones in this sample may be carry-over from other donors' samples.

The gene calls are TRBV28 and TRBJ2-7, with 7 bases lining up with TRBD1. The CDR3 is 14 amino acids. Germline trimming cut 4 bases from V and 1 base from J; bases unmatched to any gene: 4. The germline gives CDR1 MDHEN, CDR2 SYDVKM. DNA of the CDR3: TGTGCCAGCAGTTCACTACAGGGGTCCTACGAGCAGTACTTC. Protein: CASSSLQGSYEQYF.

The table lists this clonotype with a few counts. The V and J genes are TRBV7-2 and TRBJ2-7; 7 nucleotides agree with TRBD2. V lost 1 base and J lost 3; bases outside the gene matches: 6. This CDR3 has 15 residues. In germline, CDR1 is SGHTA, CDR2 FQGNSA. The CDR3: CASSLVAGQGYEQYF. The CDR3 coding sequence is TGTGCCAGCAGCTTAGTAGCGGGCCAAGGCTACGAGCAGTACTTC. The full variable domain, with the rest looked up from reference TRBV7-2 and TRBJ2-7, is GAGVSQSPSNKVTEKGKDVELRCDPISGHTALYWYRQSLGQGLEFLIYFQGNSAPDKSGLPSDRFSAERTGGSVSTLTIQRTQQEDSAVYLCASSLVAGQGYEQYFGPGTRLTVT.

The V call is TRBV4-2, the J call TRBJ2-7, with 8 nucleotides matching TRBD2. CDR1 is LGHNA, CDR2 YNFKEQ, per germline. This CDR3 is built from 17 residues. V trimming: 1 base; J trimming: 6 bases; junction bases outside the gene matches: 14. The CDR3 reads CASSQVGIAGMRTEQYF. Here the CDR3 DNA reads TGTGCCAGCAGCCAAGTCGGGATAGCGGGGATGAGAACCGAGCAGTACTTC.

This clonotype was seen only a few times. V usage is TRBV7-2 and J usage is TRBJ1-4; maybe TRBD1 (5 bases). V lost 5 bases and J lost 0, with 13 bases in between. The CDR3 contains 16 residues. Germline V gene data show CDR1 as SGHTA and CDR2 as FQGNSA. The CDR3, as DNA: TGTGCCAGCAGCACCCGACGGGACTCAACTAATGAAAAACTGTTTTTT. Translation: CASSTRRDSTNEKLFF.

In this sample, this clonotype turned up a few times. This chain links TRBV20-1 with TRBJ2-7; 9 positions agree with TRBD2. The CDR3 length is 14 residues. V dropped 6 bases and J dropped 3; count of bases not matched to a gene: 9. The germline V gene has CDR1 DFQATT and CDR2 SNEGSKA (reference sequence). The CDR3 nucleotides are TGCAGTGCCCGACGGCTAGCGGGAATCTACGAGCAGTACTTC. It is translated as CSARRLAGIYEQYF.

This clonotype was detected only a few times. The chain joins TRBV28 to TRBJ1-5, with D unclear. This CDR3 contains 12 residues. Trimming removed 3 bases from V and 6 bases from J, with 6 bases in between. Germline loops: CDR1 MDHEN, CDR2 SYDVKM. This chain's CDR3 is CASSLNFQPQHF. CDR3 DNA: TGTGCCAGCAGTTTGAATTTTCAGCCCCAGCATTTT.

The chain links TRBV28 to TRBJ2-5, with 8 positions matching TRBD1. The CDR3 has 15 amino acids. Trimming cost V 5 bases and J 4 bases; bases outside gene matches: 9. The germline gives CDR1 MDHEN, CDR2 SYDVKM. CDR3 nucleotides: TGTGCCAGCAGTATGACAGGGGCGGTAGCAGAGACCCAGTACTTC. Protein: CASSMTGAVAETQYF.

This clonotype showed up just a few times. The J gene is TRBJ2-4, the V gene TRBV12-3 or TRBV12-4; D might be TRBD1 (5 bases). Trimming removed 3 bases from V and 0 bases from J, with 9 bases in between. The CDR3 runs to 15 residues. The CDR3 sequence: CASSFGHLAKNIQYF. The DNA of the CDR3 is TGTGCCAGCAGTTTCGGACATCTAGCCAAAAACATTCAGTACTTC.

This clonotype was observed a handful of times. CDR3 sequence reads: CASRGFTGNTIYF. DNA of the CDR3: TGTGCCAGCCGGGGTTTCACTGGAAACACCATATATTTT. This chain joins TRBV12-3 or TRBV12-4 and TRBJ1-3; D remains unclear. Trimming took 8 bases from V and 2 from J, leaving 10 bases between them. There are 13 residues in the CDR3.

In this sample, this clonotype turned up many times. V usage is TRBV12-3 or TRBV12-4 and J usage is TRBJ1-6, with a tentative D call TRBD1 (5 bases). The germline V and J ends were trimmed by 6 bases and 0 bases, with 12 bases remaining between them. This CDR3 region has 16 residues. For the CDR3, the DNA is TGTGCCAGCAGCAGGGACGGGAGCTCCTATAATTCACCCCTCCACTTT. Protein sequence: CASSRDGSSYNSPLHF.

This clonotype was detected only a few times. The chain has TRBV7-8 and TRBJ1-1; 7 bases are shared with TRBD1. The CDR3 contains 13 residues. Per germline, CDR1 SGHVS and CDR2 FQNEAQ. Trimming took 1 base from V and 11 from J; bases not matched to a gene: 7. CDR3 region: CASSLDPTGEAFF. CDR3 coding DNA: TGTGCCAGCAGCTTAGACCCTACAGGGGAGGCTTTCTTT.

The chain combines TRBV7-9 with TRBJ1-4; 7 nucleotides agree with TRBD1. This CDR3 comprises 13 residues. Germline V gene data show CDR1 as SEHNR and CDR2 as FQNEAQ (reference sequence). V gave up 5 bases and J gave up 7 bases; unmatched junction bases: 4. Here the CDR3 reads CASSRGLGEKLFF. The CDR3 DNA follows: TGTGCCAGCAGCAGGGGGCTAGGTGAAAAACTGTTTTTT. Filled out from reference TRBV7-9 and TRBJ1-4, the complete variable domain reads DTGVSQNPRHKITKRGQNVTFRCDPISEHNRLYWYRQTLGQGPEFLTYFQNEAQLEKSRLLSDRFSAERPKGSFSTLEIQRTEQGDSAMYLCASSRGLGEKLFFGSGTQLSVL.

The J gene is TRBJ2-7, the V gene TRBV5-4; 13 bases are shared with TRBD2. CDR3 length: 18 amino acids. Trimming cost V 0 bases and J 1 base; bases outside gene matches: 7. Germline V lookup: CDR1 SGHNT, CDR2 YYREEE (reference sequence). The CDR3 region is CASSLGLAGGGVSYEQYF. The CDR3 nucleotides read TGTGCCAGCAGCTTGGGACTAGCGGGAGGTGGGGTATCCTACGAGCAGTACTTC.

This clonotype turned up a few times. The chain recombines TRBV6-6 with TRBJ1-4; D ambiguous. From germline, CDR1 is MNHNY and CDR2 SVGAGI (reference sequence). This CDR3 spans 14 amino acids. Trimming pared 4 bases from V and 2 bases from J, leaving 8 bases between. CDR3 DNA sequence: TGTGCCAGCAGTTCCCCGTATACTAATGAAAAACTGTTTTTT. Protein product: CASSSPYTNEKLFF.

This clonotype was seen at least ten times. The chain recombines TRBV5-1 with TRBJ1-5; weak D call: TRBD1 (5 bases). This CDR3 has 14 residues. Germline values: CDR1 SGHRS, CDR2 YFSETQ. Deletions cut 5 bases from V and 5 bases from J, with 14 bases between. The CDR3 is CASSPGPGDQPQHF. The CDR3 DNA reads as TGCGCCAGCAGTCCGGGACCGGGGGATCAGCCCCAGCATTTT.

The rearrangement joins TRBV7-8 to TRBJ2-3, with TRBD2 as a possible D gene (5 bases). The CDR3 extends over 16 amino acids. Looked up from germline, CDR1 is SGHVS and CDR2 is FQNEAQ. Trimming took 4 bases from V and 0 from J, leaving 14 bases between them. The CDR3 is CASSSLIATSTDTQYF. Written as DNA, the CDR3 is TGTGCCAGCAGCTCACTCATAGCGACAAGCACAGATACGCAGTATTTT. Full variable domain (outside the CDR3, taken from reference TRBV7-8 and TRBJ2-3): GAGVSQSPRYKVAKRGQDVALRCDPISGHVSLFWYQQALGQGPEFLTYFQNEAQLDKSGLPSDRFFAERPEGSVSTLKIQRTQQEDSAVYLCASSSLIATSTDTQYFGPGTRLTVL.

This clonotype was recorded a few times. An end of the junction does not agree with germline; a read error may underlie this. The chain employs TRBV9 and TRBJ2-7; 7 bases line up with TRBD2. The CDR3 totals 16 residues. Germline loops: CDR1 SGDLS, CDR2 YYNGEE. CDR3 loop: CASSVGEGGPSFEQYF. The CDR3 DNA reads TGTGCCAGCAGCGTAGGGGAGGGAGGGCCTTCCTTCGAGCAGTACTTC.

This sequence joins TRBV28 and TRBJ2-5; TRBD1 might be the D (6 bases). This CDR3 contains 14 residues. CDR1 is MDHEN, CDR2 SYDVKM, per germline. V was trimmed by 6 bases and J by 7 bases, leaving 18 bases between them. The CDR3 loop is CASSQMGPTGTQYF. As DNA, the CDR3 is TGTGCCAGCAGCCAGATGGGGCCGACAGGGACCCAGTACTTC.

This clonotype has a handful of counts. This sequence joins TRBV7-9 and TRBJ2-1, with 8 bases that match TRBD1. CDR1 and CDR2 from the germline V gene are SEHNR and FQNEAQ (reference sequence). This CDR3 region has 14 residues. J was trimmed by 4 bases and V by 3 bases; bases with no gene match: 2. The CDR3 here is CASSLTGVYNEQFF. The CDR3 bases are TGTGCCAGCAGCTTGACAGGGGTATACAATGAGCAGTTCTTC.

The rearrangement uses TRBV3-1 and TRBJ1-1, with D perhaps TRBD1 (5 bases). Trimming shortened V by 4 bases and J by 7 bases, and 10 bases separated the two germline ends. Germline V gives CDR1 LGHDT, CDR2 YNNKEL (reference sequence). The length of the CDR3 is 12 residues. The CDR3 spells CASSLGAVEAFF. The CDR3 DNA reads TGTGCCAGCAGCCTTGGGGCCGTTGAAGCTTTCTTT.

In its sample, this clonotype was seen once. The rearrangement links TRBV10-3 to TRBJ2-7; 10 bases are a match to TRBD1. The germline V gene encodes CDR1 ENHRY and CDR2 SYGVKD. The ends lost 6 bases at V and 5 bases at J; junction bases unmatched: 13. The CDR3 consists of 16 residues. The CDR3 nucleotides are TGTGCCATCAGGTCCCAGCTGGGGACAGGGGCCAACGAGCAGTACTTC. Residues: CAIRSQLGTGANEQYF.

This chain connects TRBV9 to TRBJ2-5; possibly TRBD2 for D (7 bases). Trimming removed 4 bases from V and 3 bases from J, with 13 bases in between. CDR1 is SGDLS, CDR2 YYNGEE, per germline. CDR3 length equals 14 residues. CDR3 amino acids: CASSPWGGEETQYF. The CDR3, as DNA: TGTGCCAGCAGCCCCTGGGGGGGCGAAGAGACCCAGTACTTC.

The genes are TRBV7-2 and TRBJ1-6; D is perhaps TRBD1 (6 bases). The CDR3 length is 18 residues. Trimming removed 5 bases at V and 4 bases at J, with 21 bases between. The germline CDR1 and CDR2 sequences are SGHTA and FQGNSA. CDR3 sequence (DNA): TGTGCCAGCAGCCCCCCCGGGGCAGGCAGGGGATATAATTCACCCCTCCACTTT. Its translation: CASSPPGAGRGYNSPLHF.

The CDR3 DNA sequence: TGCGCCAGCAGCTGGGACAGAAACACAGATACGCAGTATTTT. Its protein product is CASSWDRNTDTQYF. The gene calls are TRBV5-1 and TRBJ2-3; 7 bases align to TRBD1. This CDR3 spans 14 amino acids. In germline, CDR1 is SGHRS, CDR2 YFSETQ. Trimming took 3 bases from V and 2 from J; bases not matched to a gene: 3.

CDR3 DNA: TGTGCCAGCAGCGTAGGGGCGACTGAAGCTTTCTTT. This translates into CASSVGATEAFF. V is TRBV9 and J is TRBJ1-1; no reliable D call. The germline CDR1 and CDR2 sequences are SGDLS and YYNGEE. This CDR3 spans 12 amino acids. V was clipped by 0 bases and J by 5 bases, with 5 bases between them.

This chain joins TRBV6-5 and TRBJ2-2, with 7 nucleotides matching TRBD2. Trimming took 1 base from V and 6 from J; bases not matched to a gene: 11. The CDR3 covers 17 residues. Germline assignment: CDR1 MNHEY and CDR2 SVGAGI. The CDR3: CASSYLRGEGLSGELFF. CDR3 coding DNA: TGTGCCAGCAGTTACTTGAGAGGGGAGGGCCTTTCCGGGGAGCTGTTTTTT.

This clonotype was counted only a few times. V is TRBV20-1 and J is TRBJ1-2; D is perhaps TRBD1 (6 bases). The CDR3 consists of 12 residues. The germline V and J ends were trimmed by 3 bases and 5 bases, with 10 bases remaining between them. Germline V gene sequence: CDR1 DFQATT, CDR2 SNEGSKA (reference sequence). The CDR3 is CSASGGGYGYTF. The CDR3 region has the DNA TGCAGTGCTAGTGGGGGCGGGTATGGCTACACCTTC.

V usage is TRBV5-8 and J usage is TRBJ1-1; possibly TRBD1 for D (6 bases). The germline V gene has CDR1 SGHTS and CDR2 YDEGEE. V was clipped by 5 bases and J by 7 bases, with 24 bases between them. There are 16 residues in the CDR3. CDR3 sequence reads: CASRSGVSQGTREAFF. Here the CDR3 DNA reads TGTGCCAGCAGATCAGGCGTCTCGCAGGGGACTCGTGAAGCTTTCTTT.

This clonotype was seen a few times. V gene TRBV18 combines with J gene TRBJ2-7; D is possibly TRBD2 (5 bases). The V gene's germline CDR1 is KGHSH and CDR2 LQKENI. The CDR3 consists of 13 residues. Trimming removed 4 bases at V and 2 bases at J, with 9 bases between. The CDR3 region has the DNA TGTGCCAGCTCACAGTACGGGACCTACGAGCAGTACTTC. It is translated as CASSQYGTYEQYF.

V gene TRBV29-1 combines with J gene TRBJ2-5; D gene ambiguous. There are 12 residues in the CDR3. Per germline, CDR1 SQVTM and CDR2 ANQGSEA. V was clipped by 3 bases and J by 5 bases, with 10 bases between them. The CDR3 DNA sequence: TGCAGCGTTGACCTAAATGCGGAGACCCAGTACTTC. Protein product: CSVDLNAETQYF.